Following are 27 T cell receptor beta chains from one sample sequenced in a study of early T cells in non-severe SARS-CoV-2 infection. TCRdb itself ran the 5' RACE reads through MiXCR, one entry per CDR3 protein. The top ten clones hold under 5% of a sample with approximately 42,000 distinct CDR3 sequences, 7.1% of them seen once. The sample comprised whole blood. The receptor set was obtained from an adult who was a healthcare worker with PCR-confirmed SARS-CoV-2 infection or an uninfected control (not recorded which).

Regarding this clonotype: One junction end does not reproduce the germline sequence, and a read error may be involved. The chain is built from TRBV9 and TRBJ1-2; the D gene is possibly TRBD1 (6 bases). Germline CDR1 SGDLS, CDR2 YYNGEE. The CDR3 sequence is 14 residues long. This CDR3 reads CVSSVDLTGYGYTF. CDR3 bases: TGTGTCAGCAGCGTCGACCTGACAGGCTATGGCTACACCTTC.

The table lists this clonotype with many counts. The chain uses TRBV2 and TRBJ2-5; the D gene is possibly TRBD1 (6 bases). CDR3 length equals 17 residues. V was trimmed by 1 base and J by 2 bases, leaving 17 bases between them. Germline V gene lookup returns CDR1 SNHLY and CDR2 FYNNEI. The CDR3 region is CASSEGSLTGQQETQYF. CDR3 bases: TGTGCCAGCAGTGAAGGATCTTTGACAGGTCAGCAAGAGACCCAGTACTTC.

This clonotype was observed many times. CDR3 residues: CASSLLRGTQYF. The CDR3 nucleotides read TGTGCCAGCAGTTTATTGCGGGGGACCCAGTACTTC. The rearrangement links TRBV12-3 or TRBV12-4 to TRBJ2-5; a weak D match, TRBD2 (6 bases). Trimming took off 2 bases at V and 7 bases at J, with 8 bases between the two ends. There are 12 residues in the CDR3.

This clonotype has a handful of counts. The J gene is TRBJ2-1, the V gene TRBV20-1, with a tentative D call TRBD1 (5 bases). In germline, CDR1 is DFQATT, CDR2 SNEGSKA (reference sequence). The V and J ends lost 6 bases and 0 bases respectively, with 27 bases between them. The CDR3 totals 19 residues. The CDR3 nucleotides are TGCAGTGCCCCAAAGGAAGACAGAACCGACTTTTTCTCCTACAATGAGCAGTTCTTC. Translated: CSAPKEDRTDFFSYNEQFF.

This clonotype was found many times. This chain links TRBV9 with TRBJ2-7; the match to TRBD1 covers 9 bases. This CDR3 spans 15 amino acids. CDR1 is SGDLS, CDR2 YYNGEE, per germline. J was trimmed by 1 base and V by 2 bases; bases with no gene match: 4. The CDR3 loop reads CASSVGGTGSYEQYF. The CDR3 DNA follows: TGTGCCAGCAGCGTGGGCGGGACAGGGTCCTACGAGCAGTACTTC. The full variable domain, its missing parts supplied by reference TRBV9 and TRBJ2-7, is DSGVTQTPKHLITATGQRVTLRCSPRSGDLSVYWYQQSLDQGLQFLIQYYNGEERAKGNILERFSAQQFPDLHSELNLSSLELGDSALYFCASSVGGTGSYEQYFGPGTRLTVT.

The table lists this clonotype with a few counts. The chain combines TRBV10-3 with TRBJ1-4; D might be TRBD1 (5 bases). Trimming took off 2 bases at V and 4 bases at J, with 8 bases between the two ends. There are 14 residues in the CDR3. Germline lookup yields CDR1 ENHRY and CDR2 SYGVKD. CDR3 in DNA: TGTGCCATCAGTGAGGGGACGGGTAATGAAAAACTGTTTTTT. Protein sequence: CAISEGTGNEKLFF.

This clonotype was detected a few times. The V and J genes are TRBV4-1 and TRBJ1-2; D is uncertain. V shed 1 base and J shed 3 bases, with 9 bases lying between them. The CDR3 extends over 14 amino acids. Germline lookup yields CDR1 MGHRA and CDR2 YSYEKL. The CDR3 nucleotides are TGCGCCAGCAGCCAAGTAAACAGTCACTATGGCTACACCTTC. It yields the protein CASSQVNSHYGYTF.

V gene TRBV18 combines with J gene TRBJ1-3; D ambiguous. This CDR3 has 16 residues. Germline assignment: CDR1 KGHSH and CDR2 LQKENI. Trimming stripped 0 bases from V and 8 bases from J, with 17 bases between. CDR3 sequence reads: CASSPPVYQRGDTIYF. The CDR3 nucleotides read TGTGCCAGCTCACCACCGGTGTATCAACGTGGGGACACCATATATTTT.

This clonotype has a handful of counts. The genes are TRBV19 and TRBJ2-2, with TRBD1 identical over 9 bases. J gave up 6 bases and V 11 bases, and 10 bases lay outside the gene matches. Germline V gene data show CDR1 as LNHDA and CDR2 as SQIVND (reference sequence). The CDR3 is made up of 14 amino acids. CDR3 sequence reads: CAGKAGQGSGELFF. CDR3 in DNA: TGTGCCGGAAAAGCGGGACAGGGTTCCGGGGAGCTGTTTTTT.

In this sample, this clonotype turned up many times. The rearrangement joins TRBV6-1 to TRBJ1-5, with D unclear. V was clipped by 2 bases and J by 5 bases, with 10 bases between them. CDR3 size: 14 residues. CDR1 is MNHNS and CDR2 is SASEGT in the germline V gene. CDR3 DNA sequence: TGTGCCAGCAGTGAAATAGCTGGCGATCAGCCCCAGCATTTT. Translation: CASSEIAGDQPQHF.

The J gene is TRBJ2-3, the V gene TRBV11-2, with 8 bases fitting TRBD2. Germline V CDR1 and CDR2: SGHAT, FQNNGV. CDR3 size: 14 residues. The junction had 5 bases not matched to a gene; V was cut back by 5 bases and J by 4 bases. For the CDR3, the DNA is TGTGCCAGCAGCCGGACTAGCAGTCCAGATACGCAGTATTTT. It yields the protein CASSRTSSPDTQYF.

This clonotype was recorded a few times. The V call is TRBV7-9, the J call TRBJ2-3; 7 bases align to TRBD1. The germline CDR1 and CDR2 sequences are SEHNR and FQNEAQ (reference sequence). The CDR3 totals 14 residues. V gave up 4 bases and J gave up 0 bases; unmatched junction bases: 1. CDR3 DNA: TGTGCCAGCAGCTGGGGACAGAGCACAGATACGCAGTATTTT. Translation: CASSWGQSTDTQYF.

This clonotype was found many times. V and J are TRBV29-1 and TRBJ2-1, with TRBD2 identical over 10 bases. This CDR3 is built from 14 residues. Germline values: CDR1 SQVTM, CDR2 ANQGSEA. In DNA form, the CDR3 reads TGCACCGTAATAGCGGGGGGATCCTACAATGAGCAGTTCTTC. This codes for CTVIAGGSYNEQFF.

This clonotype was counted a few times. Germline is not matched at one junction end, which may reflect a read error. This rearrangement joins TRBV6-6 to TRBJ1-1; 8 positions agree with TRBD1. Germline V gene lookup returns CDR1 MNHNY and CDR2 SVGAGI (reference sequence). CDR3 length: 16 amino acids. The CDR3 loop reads CASSYSTGAGGTEAFF. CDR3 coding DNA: TGTGCCAGCAGTTACTCGACAGGGGCTGGGGGCACTGAAGCCTTCTTT.

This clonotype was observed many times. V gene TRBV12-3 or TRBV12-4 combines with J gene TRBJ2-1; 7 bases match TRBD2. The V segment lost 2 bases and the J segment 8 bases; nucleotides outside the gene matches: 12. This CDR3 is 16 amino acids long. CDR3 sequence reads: CASSLPPGEGFYEQFF. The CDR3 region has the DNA TGTGCCAGCAGTTTACCACCTGGGGAGGGGTTCTATGAGCAGTTCTTC.

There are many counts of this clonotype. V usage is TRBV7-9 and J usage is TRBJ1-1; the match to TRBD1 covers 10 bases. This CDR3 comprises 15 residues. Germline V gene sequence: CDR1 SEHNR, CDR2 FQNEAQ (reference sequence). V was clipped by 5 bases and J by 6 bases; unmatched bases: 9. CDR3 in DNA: TGTGCCAGCAGCCCCCAGGGACAGGGGATAGCTGAAGCTTTCTTT. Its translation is CASSPQGQGIAEAFF.

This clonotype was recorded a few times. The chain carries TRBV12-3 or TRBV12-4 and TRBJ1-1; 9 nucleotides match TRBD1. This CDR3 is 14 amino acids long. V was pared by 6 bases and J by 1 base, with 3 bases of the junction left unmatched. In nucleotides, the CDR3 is TGTGCCAGCAGCCCGGGACAGGGGAACACTGAAGCTTTCTTT. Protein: CASSPGQGNTEAFF.

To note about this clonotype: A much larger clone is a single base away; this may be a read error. CDR3 nucleotides: TGTGCCAGCAGCAGCCCCGGGACACCCCAAGAGACCCAGTACTTC. Translating it yields CASSSPGTPQETQYF. The chain uses TRBV5-4 and TRBJ2-5; D perhaps matches TRBD1 (6 bases). CDR3 length equals 15 residues. CDR1 and CDR2 (germline): SGHNT, YYREEE (reference sequence). Trimming pared 4 bases from V and 1 base from J, leaving 14 bases between.

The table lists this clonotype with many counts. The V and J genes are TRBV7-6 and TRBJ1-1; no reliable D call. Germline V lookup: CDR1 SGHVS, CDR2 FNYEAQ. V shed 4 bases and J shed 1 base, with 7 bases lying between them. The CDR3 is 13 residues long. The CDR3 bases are TGTGCCAGCAGCTGGACTGAGAACACTGAAGCTTTCTTT. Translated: CASSWTENTEAFF. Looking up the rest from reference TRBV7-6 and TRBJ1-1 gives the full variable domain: GAGVSQSPRYKVTKRGQDVALRCDPISGHVSLYWYRQALGQGPEFLTYFNYEAQQDKSGLPNDRFSAERPEGSISTLTIQRTEQRDSAMYRCASSWTENTEAFFGQGTRLTVV.

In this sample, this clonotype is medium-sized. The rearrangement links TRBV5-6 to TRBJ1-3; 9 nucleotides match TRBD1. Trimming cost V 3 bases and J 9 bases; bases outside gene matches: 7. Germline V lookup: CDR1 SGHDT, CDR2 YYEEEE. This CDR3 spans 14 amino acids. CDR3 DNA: TGTGCCAGCAGCTACCGGGACAGGGAACGCACCATATATTTT. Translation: CASSYRDRERTIYF.

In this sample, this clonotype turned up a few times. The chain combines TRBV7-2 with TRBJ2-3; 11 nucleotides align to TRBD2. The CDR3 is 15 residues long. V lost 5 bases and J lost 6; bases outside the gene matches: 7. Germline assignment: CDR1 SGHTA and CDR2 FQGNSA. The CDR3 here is CASSPSSGGLDTQYF. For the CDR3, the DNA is TGTGCCAGCAGCCCATCTAGCGGGGGGTTGGATACGCAGTATTTT.

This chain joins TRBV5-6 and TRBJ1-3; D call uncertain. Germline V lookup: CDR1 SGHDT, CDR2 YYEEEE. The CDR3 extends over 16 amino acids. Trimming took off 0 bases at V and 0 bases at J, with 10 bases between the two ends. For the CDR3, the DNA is TGTGCCAGCAGCTTGGCGGGCTCCCTCTCTGGAAACACCATATATTTT. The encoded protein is CASSLAGSLSGNTIYF.

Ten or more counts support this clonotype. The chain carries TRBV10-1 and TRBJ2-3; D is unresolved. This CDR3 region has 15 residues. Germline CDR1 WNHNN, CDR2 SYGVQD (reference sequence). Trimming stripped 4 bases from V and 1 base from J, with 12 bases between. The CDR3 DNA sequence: TGCGCCAGCAGTGGTCCGGGTCTGGGCACAGATACGCAGTATTTT. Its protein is CASSGPGLGTDTQYF.

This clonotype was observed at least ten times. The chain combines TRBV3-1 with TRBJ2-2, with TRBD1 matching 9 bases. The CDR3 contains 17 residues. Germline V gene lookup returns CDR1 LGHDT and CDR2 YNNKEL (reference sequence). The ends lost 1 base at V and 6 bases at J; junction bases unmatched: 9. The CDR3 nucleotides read TGTGCCAGCAGCCAAGCGATGGGGACAGGGTCCCCCGGGGAGCTGTTTTTT. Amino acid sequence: CASSQAMGTGSPGELFF. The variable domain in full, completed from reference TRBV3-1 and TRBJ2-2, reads DTAVSQTPKYLVTQMGNDKSIKCEQNLGHDTMYWYKQDSKKFLKIMFSYNNKELIINETVPNRFSPKSPDKAHLNLHINSLELGDSAVYFCASSQAMGTGSPGELFFGEGSRLTVL.

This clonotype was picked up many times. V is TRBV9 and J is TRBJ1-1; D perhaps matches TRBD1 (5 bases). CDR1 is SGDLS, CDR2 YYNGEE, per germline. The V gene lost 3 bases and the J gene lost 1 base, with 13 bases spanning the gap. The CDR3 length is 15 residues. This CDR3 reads CASSEGDRPNTEAFF. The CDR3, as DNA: TGTGCCAGCAGCGAAGGGGACCGGCCGAACACTGAAGCTTTCTTT.

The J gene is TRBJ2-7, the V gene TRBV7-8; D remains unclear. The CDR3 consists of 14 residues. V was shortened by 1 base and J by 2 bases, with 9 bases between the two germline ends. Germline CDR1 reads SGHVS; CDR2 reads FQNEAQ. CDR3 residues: CASSLVTVTYEQYF. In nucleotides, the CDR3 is TGTGCCAGCAGCTTAGTAACGGTCACCTACGAGCAGTACTTC.

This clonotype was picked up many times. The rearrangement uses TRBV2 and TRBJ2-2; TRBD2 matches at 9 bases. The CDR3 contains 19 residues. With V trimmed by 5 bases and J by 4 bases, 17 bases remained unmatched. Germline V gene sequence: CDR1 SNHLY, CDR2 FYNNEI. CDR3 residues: CASSPNPPSGGPSTGELFF. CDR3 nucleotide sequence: TGTGCCAGCAGTCCAAACCCGCCAAGCGGGGGGCCGTCCACCGGGGAGCTGTTTTTT.